This T cell receptor (beta chain) was captured in a study of CD8+CD57+ T cells in acquired aplastic anemia. The wider study: Roughly 3.2 ug was the average amount of DNA from sorted CD4+ and CD8+ cells. The study, taken as a whole, reports: Levels of CD8+ Simpson's diversity were not significantly distinct in patients versus controls. Between patients and controls, 25 to 35 CD8+ CDR3 sequences were found in common.

The germline CDR1 and CDR2 sequences are LGHDT and YNNKEL (reference sequence). Trimming stripped 2 bases from V and 0 bases from J, with 7 bases between. CDR3 length: 14 amino acids. This clonotype was recorded at least ten times. As yet, its antigen is unknown. Both TCR beta VDJ combination and CDR3 sequence profiling were carried out. Genomic DNA was the template for this profiling. Via MiXCR, TCRdb re-called the reads, giving one row per CDR3 protein. The table includes 300,000 or so distinct CDR3 sequences, around three fifths detected once. The chain has TRBV3-1 and TRBJ1-1; the D is unclear. This TCR derives from a human donor with severe aplastic anemia or a healthy control (not recorded which). The sample taken for sequencing was sorted CD4+, CD8+, or CD8+CD57+ T cells (not recorded which) from PBMCs. CDR3 region: CASSQTTVNTEAFF. CDR3 nucleotides: TGTGCCAGCAGCCAAACAACAGTGAACACTGAAGCTTTCTTT.